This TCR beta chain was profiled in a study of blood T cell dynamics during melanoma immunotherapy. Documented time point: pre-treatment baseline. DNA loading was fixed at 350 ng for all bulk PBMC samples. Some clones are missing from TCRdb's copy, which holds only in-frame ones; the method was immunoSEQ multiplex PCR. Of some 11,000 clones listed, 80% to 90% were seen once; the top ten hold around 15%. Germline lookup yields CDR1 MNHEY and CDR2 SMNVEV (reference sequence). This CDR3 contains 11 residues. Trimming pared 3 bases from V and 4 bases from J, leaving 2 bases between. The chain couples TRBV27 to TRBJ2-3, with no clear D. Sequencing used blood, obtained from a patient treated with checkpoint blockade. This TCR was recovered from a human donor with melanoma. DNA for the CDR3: TGTGCCAGCAGTTTCCCAGATACGCAGTATTTT. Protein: CASSFPDTQYF.